This TCR beta chain was profiled in a study of shared T cell receptors in the human thymus (dated by TCRdb to 2020 to 2022). For the wider study: The study examined how self-reactive, shared T-cell receptor alpha chains are generated in the human thymus.

On this clone: Its antigen is not yet known. No much larger clone is present one base from it, and per-base qualities are unavailable.

Library creation used the immunoSEQ multiplex PCR assay. Here the immuneACCESS table is served through TCRdb, limited to in-frame sequences with V and J called. Missing clones are a known gap in these copies; in checked studies unresolved V genes cover under half, and the rest lacks a known reason. The sample table records hundreds of thousands of clones; approximately 88% of these occur just once. The top ten clones comprise about 0.01% of the sample. Counted from cysteine to phenylalanine, this CDR3 has 13 amino acids. Kept here is only the CDR3 DNA, which spans 39 bases and is read in frame from base 1. V is pruned by 6 bases and J by 1 base, leaving 1 base of the junction without a gene match. The germline V gene gives CDR1 as ENHRY and CDR2 as SYGVKD. This same sample was also taken into another study, of human thymus T cells. The second investigation adds: In Finland, the donors were immunologically healthy infants who were having open corrective cardiac surgery for congenital heart defects. Thymus tissue was obtained as surgical resects removed during corrective cardiac surgery. Biased V and J gene segment usage appeared to be present in both thymic and peripheral blood repertoires. The related research reported highly overlapping thymic TCR repertoires among unrelated individuals. The study described the TCR alpha and beta repertoires in eight or nine infant thymus samples and a few matching peripheral blood samples. The cohort included more than 5 male and a couple of female infants, with donor ages spanning 7 to 244 days. Thymocytes were freed from the tissue by mechanical means and kept at -70 degrees C as pellets of roughly 9-30 million cells. A QIAsymphony instrument was used to extract genomic DNA from frozen cell pellets. The immunoSEQ multiplex PCR assay was used to amplify the TCRB and TCRAD loci from a standardized amount of quality-controlled genomic DNA. Amplicons spanned the V(D)J region at a length sufficient to cover the CDR3 and identify V and J genes. Amplicon sequencing was performed on an Illumina platform through the commercial immunoSEQ service. Corrections for primer bias and sequencing errors followed previously described methods, while TCRAD and TCRB definitions were based on the IMGT database. Analysis of the repertoires was done with immunoSEQ Analyzer 3.0 and VDJTools and included basic statistics, V/J segment usage, diversity estimates, rarefaction and pairwise overlap. Chao1, ChaoE, Efron-Thisted, Shannon and inverse Simpson indices were used to estimate diversity, which was also estimated on datasets down-sampled to the smallest sample. For repertoire overlap, CDR3 nucleotide sequence, V gene and J gene had to match strictly, and clustering was done by Jaccard-based multidimensional scaling. Thymus samples yielded on average approximately 800,000 unique TCRB clonotypes, compared with around 79,000 from blood samples.

This clonotype was sampled from a boy younger than two with a congenital heart defect. Donor details come from another sample of the same person, matched by shared clones. Sequenced input: thymocytes. Recombination joined TRBV10-3 with TRBJ1-1; TRBD1 agrees with 8 junctional bases. The DNA sequence follows: TGTGCCATCAGCGGACAGGGGAACACTGAAGCTTTCTTT. Translated, this is CAISGQGNTEAFF.